This is a list of T cell receptor beta chains from one sample in a study of OX40 agonist ivuxolimab in advanced cancers. Using immunoSEQ multiplex PCR, the repertoire was profiled, and TCRdb retains in-frame clones only, with some absent. The table includes under 40,000 clones, around 81% detected once. The sequencing used CD4+ or CD8+ T cells sorted from blood, collected in a trial of the OX40 agonist ivuxolimab. The receptors come from an adult with an advanced solid tumor such as melanoma, head and neck, liver or kidney cancer. Both conserved end residues are part of each CDR3. The D gene is left open where the match is weak. Expanded clones are given a class, and other clones once, few, many or no size at all.

D: -
V: TRBV5-8
J: TRBJ1-1
length: 15
size: -
CDR3: CASRQTGSVNTEAFF
DNA: TGTGCCAGCCGTCAAACAGGGTCTGTGAACACTGAAGCTTTCTTT

D: -
V: TRBV7-2
J: TRBJ1-2
length: 12
size: -
CDR3: CASSVRAAGYTF
DNA: TGTGCCAGCAGCGTCAGGGCGGCCGGCTACACCTTC

D: -
V: TRBV28
J: TRBJ1-1
length: 12
size: -
CDR3: CTCRELNTEAFF
DNA: TGTACATGCAGGGAACTGAACACTGAAGCTTTCTTT

D: -
V: TRBV6-5
J: TRBJ2-6
length: 14
size: -
CDR3: CASRISSGANVLTF
DNA: TGTGCCAGCCGAATAAGCTCTGGGGCCAACGTCCTGACTTTC

D: TRBD1
V: TRBV19
J: TRBJ1-3
length: 13
size: -
CDR3: CASSNRQGHTIYF
DNA: TGTGCCAGTAGCAACCGACAGGGCCACACCATATATTTT

D: -
V: TRBV5-1
J: TRBJ1-3
length: 17
size: -
CDR3: CASSLAGTGPSGNTIYF
DNA: TGCGCCAGCAGCTTGGCCGGAACAGGCCCCTCTGGAAACACCATATATTTT

D: -
V: TRBV10-3
J: TRBJ1-1
length: 13
size: -
CDR3: CAISDQQNTEAFF
DNA: TGTGCCATCAGTGACCAACAGAACACTGAAGCTTTCTTT

D: -
V: TRBV7-2
J: TRBJ1-4
length: 13
size: -
CDR3: CASSSMTNEKLFF
DNA: TGTGCCAGCAGCTCAATGACTAATGAAAAACTGTTTTTT

D: -
V: TRBV7-2
J: TRBJ1-1
length: 13
size: -
CDR3: CASCGPVNTEAFF
DNA: TGTGCCAGTTGCGGGCCTGTGAACACTGAAGCTTTCTTT

D: -
V: TRBV6-5
J: TRBJ1-5
length: 13
size: -
CDR3: CASRAEFTGPQHF
DNA: TGTGCCAGCAGGGCAGAATTCACGGGGCCCCAGCATTTT

D: -
V: TRBV7-3
J: TRBJ2-1
length: 17
size: -
CDR3: CASSPSLTAGSYNEQFF
DNA: TGTGCCAGCAGCCCTTCCCTCACTGCGGGATCCTACAATGAGCAGTTCTTC

D: -
V: TRBV6-5
J: TRBJ1-4
length: 14
size: -
CDR3: CASRNRDLEEKLFF
DNA: TGTGCCAGCAGAAACAGGGATCTCGAGGAAAAACTGTTTTTT

D: -
V: TRBV6-5
J: TRBJ1-4
length: 14
size: -
CDR3: CASSYSRESEKLFF
DNA: TGTGCCAGCAGTTACTCACGGGAATCTGAAAAACTGTTTTTT

D: TRBD1
V: TRBV2
J: TRBJ1-4
length: 14
size: once
CDR3: CASRDRGTNEKLFF
DNA: TGTGCCAGCAGGGACAGGGGGACTAATGAAAAACTGTTTTTT

D: -
V: TRBV6-5
J: TRBJ1-1
length: 14
size: -
CDR3: CASSYSGRGGEAFF
DNA: TGTGCCAGCAGTTACTCAGGGCGGGGCGGTGAAGCTTTCTTT

D: -
V: TRBV27
J: TRBJ1-5
length: 16
size: -
CDR3: CASSGPGGSSNQPQHF
DNA: TGTGCCAGCAGTGGGCCGGGGGGGAGTAGCAATCAGCCCCAGCATTTT

D: TRBD2
V: TRBV7-3
J: TRBJ2-4
length: 15
size: -
CDR3: CASSYSGGAANIQYF
DNA: TGTGCCAGCAGCTATAGCGGGGGGGCCGCAAACATTCAGTACTTC

D: -
V: TRBV28
J: TRBJ1-2
length: 12
size: few
CDR3: CAEGAVNYGYTF
DNA: TGTGCAGAAGGGGCAGTCAACTATGGCTACACCTTC

D: -
V: TRBV5-4
J: TRBJ2-6
length: 16
size: -
CDR3: CASSAGLISGANVLTF
DNA: TGTGCCAGCAGCGCGGGATTGATCTCTGGGGCCAACGTCCTGACTTTC